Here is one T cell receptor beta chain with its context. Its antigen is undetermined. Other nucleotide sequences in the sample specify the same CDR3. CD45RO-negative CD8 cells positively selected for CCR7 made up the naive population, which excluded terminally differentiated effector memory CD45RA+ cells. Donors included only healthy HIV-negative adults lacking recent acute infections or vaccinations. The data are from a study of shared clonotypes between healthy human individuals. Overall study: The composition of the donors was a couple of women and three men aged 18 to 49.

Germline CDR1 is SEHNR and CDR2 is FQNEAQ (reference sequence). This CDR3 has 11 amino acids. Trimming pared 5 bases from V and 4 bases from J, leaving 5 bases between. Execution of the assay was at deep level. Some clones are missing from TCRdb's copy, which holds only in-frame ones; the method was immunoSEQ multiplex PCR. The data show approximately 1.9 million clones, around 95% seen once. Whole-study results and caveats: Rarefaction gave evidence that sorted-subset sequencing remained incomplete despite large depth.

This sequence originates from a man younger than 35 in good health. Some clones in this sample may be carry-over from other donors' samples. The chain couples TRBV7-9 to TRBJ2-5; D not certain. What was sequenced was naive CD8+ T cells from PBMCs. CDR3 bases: TGTGCCAGCAGCCCAAGAGAGACCCAGTACTTC. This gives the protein CASSPRETQYF.